Listed below are T cell receptor beta chains from one sample, sequenced in a study of early T cells in non-severe SARS-CoV-2 infection. TCRdb called the 5' RACE reads again in MiXCR, with one record for every CDR3 protein. The table lists more than 45,000 distinct CDR3 sequences, 9.5% to 15% of them singletons. Sequences were obtained from whole blood. These receptors were taken from an adult who was a healthcare worker with PCR-confirmed SARS-CoV-2 infection or an uninfected control (not recorded which). Each CDR3 is given with its conserved first and last residue. Each record gives: J gene, V gene, D gene, clone size, CDR3 DNA, CDR3 protein. A D gene is named only where the DNA matches it firmly. Only some rows state a clone size, as once, few, many or a class for expanded clones.

J gene: TRBJ2-1; V gene: TRBV28; D gene: -; clone size: few; CDR3 DNA: TGTGCCAGCAACGGTCGCAGGGGTCAGTTCTTC; CDR3 protein: CASNGRRGQFF
J gene: TRBJ1-1; V gene: TRBV5-1; D gene: -; clone size: many; CDR3 DNA: TGCGCCAGCAGCTTGGATCCCAGCACTCCCTACACTGAAGCTTTCTTT; CDR3 protein: CASSLDPSTPYTEAFF
J gene: TRBJ2-1; V gene: TRBV12-3/TRBV12-4; D gene: TRBD2; clone size: few; CDR3 DNA: TGTGCCAGCAGTTTATACTATAGCGGGAGATACAATGAGCAGTTCTTC; CDR3 protein: CASSLYYSGRYNEQFF
J gene: TRBJ2-4; V gene: TRBV3-1; D gene: TRBD1; clone size: -; CDR3 DNA: TGTGCCAGCAGCCAAATTGACAGGGCCATTCAGTACTTC; CDR3 protein: CASSQIDRAIQYF
J gene: TRBJ1-1; V gene: TRBV14; D gene: TRBD1; clone size: many; CDR3 DNA: TGTGCCAGCAGCCAGACCAGGGGGAGGCCCACTGAAGCTTTCTTT; CDR3 protein: CASSQTRGRPTEAFF
J gene: TRBJ1-2; V gene: TRBV28; D gene: -; clone size: many; CDR3 DNA: TGTGCCAGCAGCTACACAGGGCACCCGAACTATGGCTACACCTTC; CDR3 protein: CASSYTGHPNYGYTF
J gene: TRBJ2-7; V gene: TRBV28; D gene: -; clone size: -; CDR3 DNA: TGTGCCAGCAGTTTATGGGACAGCCTCTACGAGCAGTACTTC; CDR3 protein: CASSLWDSLYEQYF
J gene: TRBJ1-5; V gene: TRBV6-6; D gene: -; clone size: few; CDR3 DNA: TGTGCCAGCAGCCCCGCGGGGAGAAGGTCCAATCAGCCCCAGCATTTT; CDR3 protein: CASSPAGRRSNQPQHF
J gene: TRBJ1-4; V gene: TRBV7-2; D gene: TRBD1; clone size: -; CDR3 DNA: TGTGCCAGCAGCCCTCGGACAGGGGGCGCGGAAAAACTGTTTTTT; CDR3 protein: CASSPRTGGAEKLFF
J gene: TRBJ1-2; V gene: TRBV19; D gene: TRBD1; clone size: few; CDR3 DNA: TGTGCCAGTAGGCGACAGGGGGAGGACTATGGCTACACCTTC; CDR3 protein: CASRRQGEDYGYTF
J gene: TRBJ2-2; V gene: TRBV7-2; D gene: -; clone size: medium-sized; CDR3 DNA: TGTGCCAGCAGCTTAGGAATGAACACCGGGGAGCTGTTTTTT; CDR3 protein: CASSLGMNTGELFF
J gene: TRBJ1-1; V gene: TRBV29-1; D gene: TRBD1; clone size: many; CDR3 DNA: TGCAGCGCTAGCCAGGGGGAGGTCACTGAAGCTTTCTTT; CDR3 protein: CSASQGEVTEAFF
J gene: TRBJ2-5; V gene: TRBV12-3/TRBV12-4; D gene: TRBD1; clone size: few; CDR3 DNA: TGTGCCAGCAGTTTAGCTCGGGACAGGGGGGGAGAGACCCAGTACTTC; CDR3 protein: CASSLARDRGGETQYF
J gene: TRBJ2-3; V gene: TRBV7-3; D gene: -; clone size: -; CDR3 DNA: TGTGCCAGCAGCTTATCTACCCTTAGCACAGATACGCAGTATTTT; CDR3 protein: CASSLSTLSTDTQYF
J gene: TRBJ1-1; V gene: TRBV5-4; D gene: -; clone size: many; CDR3 DNA: TGTGCCAGCAGCTCCGAGGGCGGCTACACTGAAGCTTTCTTT; CDR3 protein: CASSSEGGYTEAFF
J gene: TRBJ2-3; V gene: TRBV29-1; D gene: -; clone size: few; CDR3 DNA: TGCAGCGTTGAGGGGGGACGGGGGTTTGGCACAGATACGCAGTATTTT; CDR3 protein: CSVEGGRGFGTDTQYF
J gene: TRBJ1-1; V gene: TRBV27; D gene: -; clone size: many; CDR3 DNA: TGTGCCAGCAGTTTATTAGAGAACACTGAAGCTTTCTTT; CDR3 protein: CASSLLENTEAFF
J gene: TRBJ1-1; V gene: TRBV18; D gene: -; clone size: -; CDR3 DNA: TGTGCCAGCTCACCTCGGGAAGGGGAGACTGAAGCTTTCTTT; CDR3 protein: CASSPREGETEAFF
J gene: TRBJ1-1; V gene: TRBV18; D gene: -; clone size: many; CDR3 DNA: TGTGCCAGCTCACCTTTGAAAGGGCTGAACACTGAAGCTTTCTTT; CDR3 protein: CASSPLKGLNTEAFF
J gene: TRBJ1-5; V gene: TRBV20-1; D gene: -; clone size: many; CDR3 DNA: TGCAGTGCCAGCTCGGGCAATCAGCCCCAGCATTTT; CDR3 protein: CSASSGNQPQHF
J gene: TRBJ1-4; V gene: TRBV7-2; D gene: -; clone size: -; CDR3 DNA: TGTGCCAGCAGCCCTTTTGGGGGAGAAAAACTGTTTTTT; CDR3 protein: CASSPFGGEKLFF
J gene: TRBJ2-4; V gene: TRBV19; D gene: TRBD1; clone size: many; CDR3 DNA: TGTGCCAGTAGTTCGTGGACAGGGAGTCCAAAAAACATTCAGTACTTC; CDR3 protein: CASSSWTGSPKNIQYF